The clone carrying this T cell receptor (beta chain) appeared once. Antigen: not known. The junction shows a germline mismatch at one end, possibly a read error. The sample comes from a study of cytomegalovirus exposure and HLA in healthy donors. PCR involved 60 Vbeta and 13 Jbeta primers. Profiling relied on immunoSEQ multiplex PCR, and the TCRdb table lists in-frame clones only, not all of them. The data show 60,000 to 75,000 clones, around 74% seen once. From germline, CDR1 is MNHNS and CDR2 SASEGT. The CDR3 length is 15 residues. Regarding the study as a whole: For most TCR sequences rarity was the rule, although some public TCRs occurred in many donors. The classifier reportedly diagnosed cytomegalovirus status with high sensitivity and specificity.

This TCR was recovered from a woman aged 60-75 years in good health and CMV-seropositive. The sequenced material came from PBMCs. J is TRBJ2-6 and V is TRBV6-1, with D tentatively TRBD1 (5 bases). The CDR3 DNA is TGTGCCAGCAGCCAACCCCTGACTGGGGCCGACGTCCTGACTTTC. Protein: CASSQPLTGADVLTF.